This T cell receptor beta chain was recorded in a study of blood T cells in healthy people across ages. The CDR3 extends over 13 amino acids. V was clipped by 0 bases and J by 6 bases, with 8 bases between them. CDR1 is LGHNA, CDR2 YSLEER, per germline. A second PCR of 7 to 11 cycles used a sample-barcoded 5' primer and a J-beta primer mix. CDR3-containing paired-end reads numbering at least 2.5 million came from each sample. TCRdb reprocessed the 5' RACE reads with MiXCR, giving one entry per CDR3 protein. Of roughly 500,000 distinct CDR3 sequences in the sample, roughly a quarter were seen once. The extraction recovered at least 5 micrograms of total RNA per sample. Regarding the study as a whole: Getting older went along with TCR beta diversity per million T cells dropping roughly linearly.

This clonotype turned up a few times. The antigen is unknown. The chain joins TRBV4-3 to TRBJ1-1; D unresolved. This receptor was obtained from an older woman in good health. The source material was blood. CDR3 protein: CASSQDPEAEAFF. The DNA of the CDR3 is TGCGCCAGCAGCCAAGATCCGGAGGCTGAAGCTTTCTTT.